The clone carrying this T cell receptor beta chain was found many times. The data are from a study of healthy donors' naive CD4 and CD8 T cells. A linear amplification protocol produced the TCR libraries from 400 to 550 ng of total RNA. One entry per CDR3 protein results from TCRdb running MiXCR on the reads. The repertoire has about 180,000 distinct CDR3 sequences, about 74% of them found once; the top ten carry less than 2.5%. Trimming took 6 bases from V and 1 from J, leaving 10 bases between them. CDR3 length: 12 amino acids. Per germline, CDR1 SQVTM and CDR2 ANQGSEA. The receptor's source is a pool of human donors in good health; the sample pools cells from several healthy donors. The sequenced material came from naive CD4+ and CD8+ T cells sorted from blood, pooled from several donors. The chain combines TRBV29-1 with TRBJ2-7; D is possibly TRBD1 (6 bases). This chain's CDR3 is CSVVTGSYEQYF. As DNA, the CDR3 is TGCAGCGTCGTAACAGGGTCCTACGAGCAGTACTTC.